A single sample is the source of the 5 T cell receptor beta chains below, sequenced in a study of Ad26.COV2.S vaccination and SARS-CoV-2 variants. TCRdb's copy holds only in-frame clones and misses some; the assay was immunoSEQ multiplex PCR. Of 180,000 or so clones in the sample, 87% were seen once. The starting material was peripheral blood, obtained after recovery from COVID-19. The receptors come from a human donor who had recovered from COVID-19.

The genes are TRBV24-1 and TRBJ2-6; 7 nucleotides align to TRBD1. Germline values: CDR1 KGHDR, CDR2 SFDVKD. There are 17 residues in the CDR3. V shed 9 bases and J 4 bases; nucleotides not matched to a gene: 14. The CDR3 sequence is CATFGDRDFPGANVLTF. CDR3 bases: TGTGCCACCTTTGGCGACAGGGATTTTCCCGGGGCCAACGTCCTGACTTTC.

The genes are TRBV10-3 and TRBJ1-1, with unresolved D. Between the trimmed V and J ends, which lost 3 bases and 6 bases, there was a span of 8 bases. The CDR3 covers 12 residues. The germline CDR1 and CDR2 sequences are ENHRY and SYGVKD. CDR3 amino acids: CAISDPRAEAFF. CDR3 in DNA: TGTGCCATCAGTGATCCGAGGGCTGAAGCTTTCTTT.

A remark on this clone: Sequence at one end of the junction differs from germline and may be a read error. The genes are TRBV11-3 and TRBJ2-2, with no clear D. The CDR3 has 12 residues. Germline CDR1 is SGHNT and CDR2 is YENEEA. For the CDR3, the DNA is TGTGCCAGCAGCGTAGACACCGGGGAGCTGTTTTTT. It is translated as CASSVDTGELFF.

The rearrangement links TRBV27 to TRBJ2-3, with TRBD1 matching over 9 bases. The CDR3 length is 14 residues. Germline values: CDR1 MNHEY, CDR2 SMNVEV (reference sequence). V lost 6 bases and J lost 5; bases outside the gene matches: 6. The CDR3 loop reads CASRLQGALDTQYF. CDR3 sequence (DNA): TGTGCCAGCAGGTTACAGGGGGCGTTAGATACGCAGTATTTT.

This clone appeared a single time. This chain links TRBV10-3 with TRBJ1-6; no definite D call. With 0 bases removed from V and 8 bases from J, the gap between germline ends came to 5 bases. Per the germline V gene, CDR1 is ENHRY and CDR2 is SYGVKD. The CDR3 spans 13 residues. CDR3 region: CAISESSYSPLHF. The DNA for the CDR3 is TGTGCCATCAGTGAGTCGAGTTATTCACCCCTCCACTTT.